This TCR beta chain originates from a study of T cell changes during pregnancy in multiple sclerosis. With V trimmed by 0 bases and J by 8 bases, 10 bases remained unmatched. This CDR3 is built from 15 residues. Germline CDR1 SGHRS, CDR2 YFSETQ. Libraries were prepared by immunoSEQ multiplex PCR; TCRdb keeps only in-frame clonotypes and omits some of them. The sample has about 53,000 clones, nearly 90% seen once. This specimen consisted of peripheral blood, obtained after pregnancy. The sequence was obtained from a female donor in good health, enrolled as a control in a pregnancy study. J is TRBJ1-2 and V is TRBV5-1; 7 bases are shared with TRBD1. CDR3 residues: CASSLATTGRDGYTF. The CDR3 DNA is TGCGCCAGCAGCTTGGCCACGACAGGGCGAGACGGCTACACCTTC.